The 19 T cell receptor beta chains below all came from one sample that was sequenced in a study of T cell responses to AZD1222 COVID-19 vaccine. Produced via immunoSEQ multiplex PCR; TCRdb's table is partial and in-frame only. The sample lists about 150,000 clones, over 90% occurring once. Material: peripheral blood, obtained 28 days after the second AZD1222 dose. The source of these receptors is an adult who received the AZD1222 COVID-19 vaccine.

The chain couples TRBV6-5 to TRBJ1-6, with 7 nucleotides matching TRBD1. The germline V gene encodes CDR1 MNHEY and CDR2 SVGAGI. The CDR3 runs to 16 residues. Losses at the gene ends were 4 bases for V and 0 bases for J; bases not matched to a gene: 3. CDR3 DNA: TGTGCCAGCAGTTTCCGGGACAGCTCCTATAATTCACCCCTCCACTTT. Translation gives CASSFRDSSYNSPLHF.

The chain carries TRBV6-2 or TRBV6-3 and TRBJ2-4; possibly TRBD1 or TRBD2 for D (5 bases each). Germline V gives CDR1 MNHEY, CDR2 SVGEGT. Trimming removed 4 bases from V and 3 bases from J, with 19 bases in between. This CDR3 contains 17 residues. The CDR3 spells CASSSLVREIRKNIQYF. CDR3 bases: TGTGCCAGCAGTTCCTTGGTCAGGGAGATTCGCAAAAACATTCAGTACTTC.

The V and J genes are TRBV5-1 and TRBJ2-1; 10 nucleotides line up with TRBD2. Per germline, CDR1 SGHRS and CDR2 YFSETQ. The CDR3 sequence is 16 residues long. Germline trimming cut 5 bases from V and 6 bases from J; bases unmatched to any gene: 11. The CDR3 region is CASRPQLAGSTNEQFF. CDR3 nucleotides: TGCGCCAGCAGGCCCCAACTAGCGGGATCAACCAATGAGCAGTTCTTC.

The CDR3 loop reads CAGRDSWNTGELFF. In DNA, the CDR3 is TGTGCCGGGCGGGACAGTTGGAACACCGGGGAGCTGTTTTTT. V usage is TRBV7-9 and J usage is TRBJ2-2; maybe TRBD1 (7 bases). Germline V gene sequence: CDR1 SEHNR, CDR2 FQNEAQ (reference sequence). This CDR3 has 14 residues. Between the trimmed V and J ends, which lost 11 bases and 1 base, there was a span of 14 bases.

This chain connects TRBV5-1 to TRBJ2-5, with D unresolved. The CDR3 runs to 14 residues. V dropped 4 bases and J dropped 5 bases, with 15 bases sitting between them. CDR1 is SGHRS, CDR2 YFSETQ, per germline. Written as DNA, the CDR3 is TGCGCCAGCAGCCCATCGGTGCCTAAGGAGACCCAGTACTTC. Protein product: CASSPSVPKETQYF.

This clone was counted a few times. The J gene is TRBJ2-7, the V gene TRBV19; D might be TRBD2 (5 bases). CDR3 size: 14 residues. CDR1 LNHDA and CDR2 SQIVND come from the germline V gene (reference sequence). Deletions cut 8 bases from V and 0 bases from J, with 14 bases between. This CDR3 is CASSGLSGSYEQYF. As DNA, the CDR3 is TGTGCCAGTTCCGGACTCTCCGGCTCCTACGAGCAGTACTTC.

The chain links TRBV6-5 to TRBJ2-2; D gene ambiguous. CDR3 size: 13 residues. Germline V CDR1 and CDR2: MNHEY, SVGAGI. The ends were cut back, 11 bases at V and 1 base at J, with 11 bases in the middle. The CDR3 DNA follows: TGTGCCCTATTATCGGGGAACACCGGGGAGCTGTTTTTT. As protein: CALLSGNTGELFF.

This chain links TRBV27 with TRBJ2-7; TRBD1 might be the D (5 bases). Germline V gene sequence: CDR1 MNHEY, CDR2 SMNVEV (reference sequence). CDR3 length: 15 amino acids. Trimming stripped 6 bases from V and 3 bases from J, with 18 bases between. The CDR3, as DNA: TGTGCCAGCAGCCGCGACAGTAGCATGTTCTACGAGCAGTACTTC. As protein: CASSRDSSMFYEQYF.

This clone showed up just a few times. The V and J genes are TRBV7-3 and TRBJ2-1, with 13 bases matching TRBD2. The germline V gene has CDR1 SGHTA and CDR2 FQGTGA. CDR3 length: 15 amino acids. The V gene end was trimmed by 5 bases and the J gene end by 6 bases; junction bases not matched to a gene: 4. This CDR3 is CASSPRTSGSNEQFF. The CDR3 DNA follows: TGTGCCAGCAGCCCCCGGACTAGCGGGAGCAATGAGCAGTTCTTC.

The rearrangement links TRBV6-5 to TRBJ2-1, with D unclear. CDR3 length: 14 residues. V shed 7 bases and J shed 5 bases, with 15 bases lying between them. Germline CDR1 is MNHEY and CDR2 is SVGAGI. The CDR3 spells CASKFRYLNNEQFF. CDR3 DNA: TGTGCCAGCAAGTTCCGCTATCTAAACAATGAGCAGTTCTTC.

This clone occurred a few times. The chain is built from TRBV2 and TRBJ2-7; the D is unclear. Germline values: CDR1 SNHLY, CDR2 FYNNEI. Between the trimmed V and J ends, which lost 3 bases and 0 bases, there was a span of 6 bases. The CDR3 totals 13 residues. CDR3 coding DNA: TGTGCCAGCAGTGATGTGGGCTCCTACGAGCAGTACTTC. Translated: CASSDVGSYEQYF.

The CDR3 DNA is TGTGCCAGCAGCGTCGGACTAGCGGGGACCCTGGATACGCAGTATTTT. This gives the protein CASSVGLAGTLDTQYF. The V call is TRBV9, the J call TRBJ2-3; 12 bases agree with TRBD2. CDR1 SGDLS and CDR2 YYNGEE come from the germline V gene. V trimming: 2 bases; J trimming: 6 bases; junction bases outside the gene matches: 7. CDR3 length: 16 residues.

The chain couples TRBV7-2 to TRBJ2-1, with D perhaps assigned TRBD1 or TRBD2 (5 bases each). Germline V gene sequence: CDR1 SGHTA, CDR2 FQGNSA. The ends were cut back, 2 bases at V and 7 bases at J, with 18 bases in the middle. This CDR3 has 16 amino acids. The CDR3: CASSLNGWDPRNEQFF. For the CDR3, the DNA is TGTGCCAGCAGCTTAAATGGGTGGGACCCCCGGAATGAGCAGTTCTTC.

This sequence joins TRBV15 and TRBJ1-5; D is unresolved. Germline assignment: CDR1 LNHNV and CDR2 YYDKDF (reference sequence). V was shortened by 0 bases and J by 7 bases, with 7 bases between the two germline ends. The CDR3 is 13 amino acids. DNA for the CDR3: TGTGCCACCAGCAGAGACAGAGGACAGCCCCAGCATTTT. Its protein is CATSRDRGQPQHF.

In this sample, this clone turned up a few times. The chain uses TRBV4-1 and TRBJ1-5, with D unresolved. Germline V lookup: CDR1 MGHRA, CDR2 YSYEKL. Trimming took off 2 bases at V and 4 bases at J, with 9 bases between the two ends. The CDR3 covers 14 residues. DNA for the CDR3: TGCGCCAGCAGCCAATGGGTAAGGAATCAGCCCCAGCATTTT. Protein product: CASSQWVRNQPQHF.

This clone was observed a handful of times. The chain recombines TRBV2 with TRBJ1-2; D is unclear. The CDR3 spans 13 residues. The germline CDR1 and CDR2 sequences are SNHLY and FYNNEI. The ends were cut back, 7 bases at V and 0 bases at J, with 9 bases in the middle. This chain's CDR3 is CASTTSANYGYTF. CDR3 coding DNA: TGTGCCAGCACGACATCCGCTAACTATGGCTACACCTTC.

The chain is built from TRBV3-1 (or the pseudogene TRBV3-2) and TRBJ1-5; D gene uncertain. CDR3 length: 15 residues. V shed 0 bases and J shed 0 bases, with 6 bases lying between them. Germline V gives CDR1 LGHDT, CDR2 YNNKEL (reference sequence). The chain's CDR3 is CASSQDPSSNQPQHF. CDR3 DNA sequence: TGTGCCAGCAGCCAAGATCCGTCTAGCAATCAGCCCCAGCATTTT.

The chain couples TRBV23-1 to TRBJ2-1, with 7 bases fitting TRBD1. TRBV23-1 is classed as an ORF, of uncertain function. The trim removed 6 bases at V and 6 bases at J, leaving 11 bases unmatched. The CDR3 length is 15 residues. The CDR3 sequence: CASRSPGQRTNEQFF. The CDR3 coding sequence is TGCGCCAGCAGATCACCGGGACAGAGAACCAATGAGCAGTTCTTC.

The V gene is TRBV5-1, the J gene TRBJ1-1; D unresolved. Trimming removed 5 bases at V and 1 base at J, with 6 bases between. CDR3 size: 12 residues. Germline V CDR1 and CDR2: SGHRS, YFSETQ. This CDR3 reads CASRYGNTEAFF. In DNA, the CDR3 is TGCGCCAGCAGGTACGGGAACACTGAAGCTTTCTTT.